The next 18 T cell receptor beta chains were all read from a single sample in a study of long-term antiretroviral therapy in people with HIV. Runs used v3.0 of the immunoSEQ assay and were done at survey level. Here immunoSEQ multiplex PCR was the method, and the copy in TCRdb shows in-frame clones only, minus some. The profile shows more than 20,000 clones, around 85% of them singletons. This sample comprised unsorted PBMCs, obtained 2.3 years after starting antiretroviral therapy. These receptors all stem from a man between 35 and 55 years old with HIV.

This chain uses TRBV12-5 with TRBJ2-1; D could derive from TRBD1 or TRBD2 (6 bases each). Trimming pared 2 bases from V and 6 bases from J, leaving 17 bases between. This CDR3 has 16 residues. Germline V gene data show CDR1 as LGHNT and CDR2 as FRNRAP. The CDR3 reads CASGLLPGAFFNEQFF. The CDR3, as DNA: TGTGCTAGTGGTTTGCTCCCGGGGGCCTTTTTCAATGAGCAGTTCTTC.

The chain employs TRBV5-1 and TRBJ1-5, with 8 nucleotides matching TRBD1. The CDR3 contains 15 residues. J gave up 1 base and V 2 bases, and 2 bases lay outside the gene matches. CDR1 and CDR2 from the germline V gene are SGHRS and YFSETQ. The CDR3 sequence is CASSLQGVSNQPQHF. The DNA of the CDR3 is TGCGCCAGCAGCTTACAGGGGGTAAGCAATCAGCCCCAGCATTTT.

The chain uses TRBV7-8 and TRBJ1-4, with D unclear. The CDR3 consists of 11 residues. Germline V gives CDR1 SGHVS, CDR2 FQNEAQ. Trimming removed 5 bases at V and 7 bases at J, with 5 bases between. The CDR3 coding sequence is TGTGCCAGCAGCCCCCGTGAAAAACTGTTTTTT. As protein: CASSPREKLFF.

The rearrangement joins TRBV10-2 to TRBJ1-5, with D tentatively TRBD1 (5 bases). Per germline, CDR1 WSHSY and CDR2 SAAADI. Trimming removed 8 bases from V and 0 bases from J, with 11 bases in between. This CDR3 has 14 amino acids. CDR3: CASGGASSNQPQHF. DNA of the CDR3: TGCGCCAGCGGAGGGGCCAGTAGCAATCAGCCCCAGCATTTT.

This clone came up a few times. The genes are TRBV5-6 and TRBJ2-7, with D possibly TRBD1 on 6 matching bases. Trimming cost V 3 bases and J 6 bases, with 10 bases left between them. The CDR3 length is 12 residues. In germline, CDR1 is SGHDT, CDR2 YYEEEE. The CDR3 DNA is TGTGCCAGCAGCTACGGGACAAGCGAGCAGTACTTC. It yields the protein CASSYGTSEQYF.

The chain joins TRBV25-1 to TRBJ1-4; D not certain. Trimming cost V 4 bases and J 8 bases, with 14 bases left between them. This CDR3 comprises 14 residues. Germline V gives CDR1 MGHDK, CDR2 SYGVNS. The CDR3 loop reads CASSALAGGEKLFF. The CDR3, as DNA: TGTGCCAGCAGTGCGTTGGCGGGCGGGGAAAAACTGTTTTTT.

CDR3 sequence: CASGGGTSGSSYEQFF. CDR3 coding DNA: TGTGCCAGCGGAGGTGGGACTAGCGGGAGTTCCTATGAGCAGTTCTTC. J is TRBJ2-1 and V is TRBV7-9; 14 bases agree with TRBD2. The CDR3 loop spans 16 amino acids. V shed 8 bases and J 8 bases; nucleotides not matched to a gene: 11. Germline CDR1 and CDR2: SEHNR and FQNEAQ (reference sequence).

This sequence joins TRBV7-2 and TRBJ2-1, with 10 bases aligning to TRBD2. CDR3 length: 16 residues. V was pared by 0 bases and J by 4 bases, with 3 bases of the junction left unmatched. Germline V gene sequence: CDR1 SGHTA, CDR2 FQGNSA. The DNA for the CDR3 is TGTGCCAGCAGCTTAGCTTTTAGCGGGGGGTACAATGAGCAGTTCTTC. Amino acids: CASSLAFSGGYNEQFF.

The chain combines TRBV5-5 with TRBJ2-2; 9 bases align to TRBD1. The germline gives CDR1 SGHKS, CDR2 YYEKEE (reference sequence). With V trimmed by 5 bases and J by 4 bases, 9 bases remained unmatched. This CDR3 contains 16 residues. In nucleotides, the CDR3 is TGTGCCAGCAGTGACGGCGACAGGGGGATCACCGGGGAGCTGTTTTTT. The encoded protein is CASSDGDRGITGELFF.

This chain uses TRBV18 with TRBJ2-3, with 9 nucleotides matching TRBD1. The CDR3 has 16 amino acids. Trimming took 3 bases from V and 3 from J; bases not matched to a gene: 7. Germline V lookup: CDR1 KGHSH, CDR2 LQKENI. The CDR3, as DNA: TGTGCCAGCTCACCTGCCGGGACAGGGTTAACAGATACGCAGTATTTT. This translates into CASSPAGTGLTDTQYF.

The J gene is TRBJ1-1, the V gene TRBV6-5; 10 bases are a match to TRBD1. Germline trimming cut 5 bases from V and 5 bases from J; bases unmatched to any gene: 5. This CDR3 has 14 residues. The germline gives CDR1 MNHEY, CDR2 SVGAGI. CDR3 DNA: TGTGCCAGCAGTAAGGGACAGGGGTGGACTGAAGCTTTCTTT. This translates into CASSKGQGWTEAFF.

The rearrangement joins TRBV5-5 to TRBJ2-7, with 10 bases identical to TRBD1. Germline CDR1 reads SGHKS; CDR2 reads YYEKEE (reference sequence). The CDR3 is made up of 15 amino acids. V was clipped by 4 bases and J by 6 bases; unmatched bases: 10. CDR3 coding DNA: TGTGCCAGCAGCCCAACCGGACAGGGGGGAGGCGAGCAGTACTTC. It specifies CASSPTGQGGGEQYF.

This clone was observed once. J is TRBJ2-3 and V is TRBV4-2; no clear D. The germline V and J ends were trimmed by 1 base and 0 bases, with 17 bases remaining between them. Germline V gene sequence: CDR1 LGHNA, CDR2 YNFKEQ. The CDR3 consists of 18 residues. CDR3 in amino acids: CASSQALSTETSTDTQYF. In nucleotides, the CDR3 is TGTGCCAGCAGCCAAGCTCTATCCACGGAGACTAGCACAGATACGCAGTATTTT.

This CDR3 is CASSFETSVSGANVLTF. CDR3 nucleotides: TGCGCCAGCAGCTTCGAGACATCCGTCTCTGGGGCCAACGTCCTGACTTTC. The chain employs TRBV5-1 and TRBJ2-6; unclear D gene. This CDR3 has 17 amino acids. The V and J ends lost 2 bases and 0 bases respectively, with 12 bases between them. Germline values: CDR1 SGHRS, CDR2 YFSETQ.

V gene TRBV19 combines with J gene TRBJ2-6; D call uncertain. The germline CDR1 and CDR2 sequences are LNHDA and SQIVND (reference sequence). CDR3 length equals 15 residues. V dropped 4 bases and J dropped 0 bases, with 7 bases sitting between them. The CDR3: CASSTGSSGANVLTF. In DNA form, the CDR3 reads TGTGCCAGTAGTACCGGTAGCTCTGGGGCCAACGTCCTGACTTTC.

The rearrangement uses TRBV7-2 and TRBJ2-1, with a possible D match to TRBD2 (6 bases). The germline V and J ends were trimmed by 3 bases and 4 bases, with 10 bases remaining between them. The CDR3 sequence is 14 residues long. In germline, CDR1 is SGHTA, CDR2 FQGNSA. The CDR3 sequence is CASSLIAAYNEQFF. CDR3 nucleotides: TGTGCCAGCAGCTTGATAGCGGCATACAATGAGCAGTTCTTC.

This chain connects TRBV4-1 to TRBJ2-1, with TRBD2 identical over 11 bases. After removal of 2 bases from V and 2 bases from J, the junction contained 5 bases not matched to a gene. Germline CDR1 is MGHRA and CDR2 is YSYEKL. The CDR3 runs 17 residues. The CDR3 bases are TGCGCCAGCAGCCAATCTTTAGCGGGGGGGCCCTACAATGAGCAGTTCTTC. Translated, it gives CASSQSLAGGPYNEQFF.

V and J are TRBV2 and TRBJ1-3; D gene unclear. Germline V gene data show CDR1 as SNHLY and CDR2 as FYNNEI. This CDR3 region has 15 residues. Trimming took off 2 bases at V and 3 bases at J, with 11 bases between the two ends. CDR3: CASSEHGIGGNTIYF. CDR3 nucleotides: TGTGCCAGCAGTGAACATGGTATTGGTGGAAACACCATATATTTT.